These T cell receptor beta chains were read from a single sample in a study of siplizumab effects on memory and regulatory T cells. Profiling relied on immunoSEQ multiplex PCR, and the TCRdb table lists in-frame clones only, not all of them. The sample contains over 85,000 clones, approximately 93% of which appear only once. Sequencing was done on a sample of CD8+ T cells sorted from blood. The receptors here all came from a human donor in good health. Each CDR3 is given with its conserved first and last residue. A D gene is named only where the DNA matches it firmly. The listing skips clone size in some rows; elsewhere it reads once, few, many or a size class.

V: TRBV6-5
D: NA
J: TRBJ2-3
length: 16
size: NA
DNA: TGTGCCAGCAGTTACTCGTACTATTCTAGCACAGATACGCAGTATTTT
CDR3: CASSYSYYSSTDTQYF

V: TRBV4-1
D: TRBD2
J: TRBJ2-7
length: 16
size: NA
DNA: TGCGCCAGCAGCCGCCATTTAGCGGGCAGGGACTACGAGCAGTACTTC
CDR3: CASSRHLAGRDYEQYF

V: TRBV6-1
D: TRBD1
J: TRBJ1-5
length: 17
size: NA
DNA: TGTGCCAGCAGTGAAATAGATGGGGGGACAGGGGGCCAGCCCCAGCATTTT
CDR3: CASSEIDGGTGGQPQHF

V: TRBV7-6
D: NA
J: TRBJ1-3
length: 17
size: NA
DNA: TGTGCCAGCAGCTTAGCGAGCCAGCCACGCGCAGGAAACACCATATATTTT
CDR3: CASSLASQPRAGNTIYF

V: TRBV7-9
D: NA
J: TRBJ2-1
length: 15
size: NA
DNA: TGTGCCAGCAGCTTAGTAGGGGGGAGCGACAATGAGCAGTTCTTC
CDR3: CASSLVGGSDNEQFF

V: TRBV5-4
D: NA
J: TRBJ1-1
length: 15
size: NA
DNA: TGTGCCAGCAGCTTGCATCCAGGGGAGAACACTGAAGCTTTCTTT
CDR3: CASSLHPGENTEAFF

V: TRBV19
D: NA
J: TRBJ1-1
length: 14
size: NA
DNA: TGTGCCAGTAATTATGGGGACGAGGGGAATGAAGCTTTCTTT
CDR3: CASNYGDEGNEAFF

V: TRBV7-8
D: NA
J: TRBJ1-5
length: 13
size: NA
DNA: TGTGCCAGCAGCTTATCGGGCAATCAGCCCCAGCATTTT
CDR3: CASSLSGNQPQHF

V: TRBV5-5
D: NA
J: TRBJ1-6
length: 16
size: NA
DNA: TGTGCCAGCAGCCTGGAGGACCAAAATTATAATTCACCCCTCCACTTT
CDR3: CASSLEDQNYNSPLHF

V: TRBV27
D: TRBD1
J: TRBJ1-1
length: 15
size: few
DNA: TGTGCCAGCAGTCCGCGACAGGGGGGGCTCTCTGAAGCTTTCTTT
CDR3: CASSPRQGGLSEAFF

V: TRBV9
D: NA
J: TRBJ1-1
length: 13
size: NA
DNA: TGTGCCAGCAGCGCCGGAGGAATCACTGAAGCTTTCTTT
CDR3: CASSAGGITEAFF

V: TRBV19
D: TRBD2
J: TRBJ2-1
length: 14
size: NA
DNA: TGTGCCAGCGTCGGACTAGCGGGAGTTAATGAGCAGTTCTTC
CDR3: CASVGLAGVNEQFF

V: TRBV30
D: NA
J: TRBJ1-1
length: 12
size: NA
DNA: TGTGCCTGGATTAAGGGGTACACTGAAGCTTTCTTT
CDR3: CAWIKGYTEAFF

V: TRBV15
D: TRBD2
J: TRBJ2-1
length: 17
size: NA
DNA: TGTGCCACCAGCAGAGGGAGCAGCGGGAGGGCCCAAAATGAGCAGTTCTTC
CDR3: CATSRGSSGRAQNEQFF

V: TRBV4-1
D: TRBD2
J: TRBJ2-7
length: 17
size: NA
DNA: TGCGCCAGCAGCCACAGAGGACTAGCGGGAGGATTGTACGAGCAGTACTTC
CDR3: CASSHRGLAGGLYEQYF

V: TRBV15
D: NA
J: TRBJ2-1
length: 11
size: once
DNA: TGTGCCACCAGCTATGACAATGAGCAGTTCTTC
CDR3: CATSYDNEQFF

V: TRBV7-8
D: TRBD2
J: TRBJ2-1
length: 16
size: NA
DNA: TGTGCCAGCAGCCTTACTAGCGGGGGGGCTCGAAATGAGCAGTTCTTC
CDR3: CASSLTSGGARNEQFF

V: TRBV19
D: TRBD1
J: TRBJ2-7
length: 14
size: NA
DNA: TGTGCCAGTAGCCCAGACAGGGGGTCCTACGAGCAGTACTTC
CDR3: CASSPDRGSYEQYF

V: TRBV9
D: TRBD2
J: TRBJ2-7
length: 14
size: NA
DNA: TGTGCCAGCAGCGTCGGCGGGAGCGCCTACGAGCAGTACTTC
CDR3: CASSVGGSAYEQYF

V: TRBV27
D: NA
J: TRBJ2-3
length: 14
size: NA
DNA: TGTGCCAGCAGCCCCCTTGGGTCCACAGATACGCAGTATTTT
CDR3: CASSPLGSTDTQYF

V: TRBV4-1
D: NA
J: TRBJ2-7
length: 13
size: NA
DNA: TGCGCCAGCAGCCAAACTAGATCCTACGAGCAGTACTTC
CDR3: CASSQTRSYEQYF

V: TRBV19
D: NA
J: TRBJ1-1
length: 13
size: NA
DNA: TGTGCCAGTAGTATACTAGAGGCCACTGAAGCTTTCTTT
CDR3: CASSILEATEAFF

V: TRBV27
D: TRBD2
J: TRBJ2-7
length: 16
size: NA
DNA: TGTGCCAGCAGTTTAGGTCTAGCGGGAGGGACCTACGAGCAGTACTTC
CDR3: CASSLGLAGGTYEQYF

V: TRBV30
D: NA
J: TRBJ1-1
length: 12
size: NA
DNA: TGTGCCTGGTCGGACGGGAACACTGAAGCTTTCTTT
CDR3: CAWSDGNTEAFF

V: TRBV4-1
D: NA
J: TRBJ2-1
length: 15
size: NA
DNA: TGCGCCAGCAGCCAAGAGAGGGCAGGGTTCGATGAGCAGTTCTTC
CDR3: CASSQERAGFDEQFF

V: TRBV7-9
D: NA
J: TRBJ1-1
length: 13
size: NA
DNA: TGTGCCAGCAGCTTAGACACCCCAGCCGAAGCTTTCTTT
CDR3: CASSLDTPAEAFF

V: TRBV7-8
D: NA
J: TRBJ2-7
length: 15
size: NA
DNA: TGTGCCAGCAGCTTAGATAACAGGGAGTCCTACGAGCAGTACTTC
CDR3: CASSLDNRESYEQYF

V: TRBV4-1
D: NA
J: TRBJ2-7
length: 13
size: NA
DNA: TGCGCCAGCAGCCAAACACCGGGGTACGAGCAGTACTTC
CDR3: CASSQTPGYEQYF

V: TRBV4-1
D: NA
J: TRBJ2-7
length: 16
size: once
DNA: TGCGCCAGCAGCCAAGACGGGCAGAAGAGCTCCTACGAGCAGTACTTC
CDR3: CASSQDGQKSSYEQYF

V: TRBV7-9
D: NA
J: TRBJ2-5
length: 13
size: NA
DNA: TGTGCCAGCAGCTTGACAGGCGAAGAGACCCAGTACTTC
CDR3: CASSLTGEETQYF

V: TRBV27
D: TRBD2
J: TRBJ2-1
length: 15
size: NA
DNA: TGTGCCAGCAGTGCCGGGACTAGCTCCTACAATGAGCAGTTCTTC
CDR3: CASSAGTSSYNEQFF

V: TRBV19
D: NA
J: TRBJ1-1
length: 15
size: NA
DNA: TGTGCCAGTAGTTTAAGTCCAGGACCGAACACTGAAGCTTTCTTT
CDR3: CASSLSPGPNTEAFF

V: TRBV27
D: TRBD1
J: TRBJ1-1
length: 16
size: NA
DNA: TGTGCCAGCAGTCCGAGCCCACAGGGGATCAACACTGAAGCTTTCTTT
CDR3: CASSPSPQGINTEAFF

V: TRBV5-5
D: NA
J: TRBJ1-1
length: 12
size: NA
DNA: TGTGCCAGCAGCTTGAGCCCCACTGAAGCTTTCTTT
CDR3: CASSLSPTEAFF

V: TRBV10-3
D: NA
J: TRBJ1-1
length: 15
size: NA
DNA: TGTGCCATCAGTGAGCTCGTGGCAGTAAACACTGAAGCTTTCTTT
CDR3: CAISELVAVNTEAFF

V: TRBV27
D: NA
J: TRBJ2-1
length: 14
size: NA
DNA: TGTGCCAGCAGTTTAGGGTCTTCCGGCAATGAGCAGTTCTTC
CDR3: CASSLGSSGNEQFF

V: TRBV11-2
D: NA
J: TRBJ2-7
length: 13
size: once
DNA: TGTGCCAGCAGCTGGGGGCAGCCCTACGAGCAGTACTTC
CDR3: CASSWGQPYEQYF

V: TRBV27
D: NA
J: TRBJ1-5
length: 13
size: NA
DNA: TGTGCCAGCAGTTTATCGATTAATCAGCCCCAGCATTTT
CDR3: CASSLSINQPQHF

V: TRBV27
D: NA
J: TRBJ1-2
length: 13
size: NA
DNA: TGTGCCAGCAGTTCCACCCCGGGGAGTGGCTACACCTTC
CDR3: CASSSTPGSGYTF

V: TRBV19
D: TRBD1
J: TRBJ1-1
length: 15
size: NA
DNA: TGTGCCAGTATCCCCAGGGGGACCGTGAACACTGAAGCTTTCTTT
CDR3: CASIPRGTVNTEAFF

V: TRBV11-3
D: NA
J: TRBJ2-3
length: 16
size: NA
DNA: TGTGCCAGCAGCTCCAGGACAACCCTAAGCACAGATACGCAGTATTTT
CDR3: CASSSRTTLSTDTQYF

V: TRBV6-5
D: NA
J: TRBJ1-3
length: 14
size: NA
DNA: TGTGCCAGCAGTTACTTTGGGCCTGGAAACACCATATATTTT
CDR3: CASSYFGPGNTIYF

V: TRBV5-1
D: NA
J: TRBJ2-3
length: 15
size: NA
DNA: TGCGCCAGCAGCTTCAGCGCAAACGGCGCAGATACGCAGTATTTT
CDR3: CASSFSANGADTQYF

V: TRBV19
D: TRBD2
J: TRBJ2-7
length: 13
size: once
DNA: TGTGCCAGCGGTGGACTAGCGGGGGGCGAGCAGTACTTC
CDR3: CASGGLAGGEQYF

V: TRBV30
D: TRBD2
J: TRBJ2-3
length: 14
size: NA
DNA: TGTGCCTGGAGTACGGCGGGGGGCACAGATACGCAGTATTTT
CDR3: CAWSTAGGTDTQYF

V: TRBV4-1
D: TRBD1
J: TRBJ2-7
length: 15
size: NA
DNA: TGCGCCAGCAGCCAAGAAGGGACAGGACCATACGAGCAGTACTTC
CDR3: CASSQEGTGPYEQYF

V: TRBV5-6
D: NA
J: TRBJ1-5
length: 15
size: NA
DNA: TGTGCCAGCAGCTTGGGTCAGGCTAGCAATCAGCCCCAGCATTTT
CDR3: CASSLGQASNQPQHF

V: TRBV5-5
D: TRBD2
J: TRBJ2-3
length: 17
size: few
DNA: TGTGCCAGCAGCCCGGGACTAGCGGGTATCAGCACAGATACGCAGTATTTT
CDR3: CASSPGLAGISTDTQYF